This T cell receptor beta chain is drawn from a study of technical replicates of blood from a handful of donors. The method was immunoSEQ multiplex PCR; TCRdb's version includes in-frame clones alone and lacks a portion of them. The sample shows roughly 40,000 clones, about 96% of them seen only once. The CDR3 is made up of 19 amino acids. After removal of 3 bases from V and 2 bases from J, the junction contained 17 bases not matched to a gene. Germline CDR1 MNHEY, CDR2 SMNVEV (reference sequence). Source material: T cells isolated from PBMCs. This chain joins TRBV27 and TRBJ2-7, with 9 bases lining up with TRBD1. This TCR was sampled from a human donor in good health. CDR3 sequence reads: CASSFQPGQGVLTAYEQYF. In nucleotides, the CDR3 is TGTGCCAGCAGTTTTCAACCGGGACAGGGCGTACTTACTGCCTACGAGCAGTACTTC.